These T cell receptor beta chains were read from a single sample in a study of radiotherapy plus CTLA-4 blockade in lung cancer. Profiled with immunoSEQ multiplex PCR; TCRdb holds only in-frame clones, not every one. The table records approximately 45,000 clones, roughly 60% of them present only once. The starting material was peripheral blood, obtained from a patient treated with radiotherapy plus ipilimumab. These receptors were collected from a human donor with non-small cell lung cancer who had a partial response to radiotherapy plus ipilimumab. CDR3s leave out the opening cysteine and the closing phenylalanine or tryptophan. Fields, in order: V gene, J gene, CDR3 length, CDR3 protein.

TRBV19,TRBJ1-1,11,ASTRGQNTEAF
TRBV25-1,TRBJ1-6,13,ASSELTVSNSPLH
TRBV2,TRBJ2-2,15,ASSDVSGVEGTGELF
TRBV4-2,TRBJ2-1,14,ASSQDGGPSYNEQF
TRBV4-2,TRBJ1-5,14,ASSQESGGYNQPQH
TRBV7-8,TRBJ2-7,13,ASSFPRGGSYEQY
TRBV25-1,TRBJ2-3,14,ASSLIGGGGAYTQY
TRBV19,TRBJ2-7,11,ASSPTGAYEQY
TRBV7-9,-,12,ASSYRGGRYEQY
TRBV7-2,TRBJ2-5,12,ASGKGEGQETQY
TRBV4-2,TRBJ2-5,14,ASSQPFASGDETQY
TRBV5-1,TRBJ1-2,13,ASSRDSAQYSGYT
TRBV30,TRBJ2-7,11,AWGSGQGNEQY
TRBV21-1,TRBJ1-2,15,ASSIGPGEAHGYGYT
TRBV5-1,TRBJ2-7,15,ASSLASRDRVSYEQY
TRBV7-2,TRBJ1-6,15,ASSFHDRTGPSSPLH
TRBV6-5,TRBJ1-2,12,ASINRDRVHGYT
TRBV7-6,TRBJ2-7,13,ASSLAKDRFYEQY
TRBV5-5,TRBJ2-3,17,ASSQDPHGTSGVTDTQY
TRBV6-6,TRBJ1-3,14,ASSSRQGRSGNTIY
TRBV5-1,-,12,ASSFPSGRGEQY
TRBV18,TRBJ2-7,12,ASSLGQGVNEQY
TRBV9,TRBJ1-1,12,ASSVRDRAIEAF